These 29 T cell receptor beta chains were all obtained from the same sample, sequenced in a study of blood T cells in healthy people across ages. A J-beta primer mix and a sample-barcoded 5' primer were used in a second PCR of roughly 6 to 11 cycles. MiXCR, run by TCRdb on the 5' RACE reads, gives a single entry per CDR3 protein. The table includes about 680,000 distinct CDR3 sequences, about 52% detected once. Source material: blood. Every receptor here comes from a woman aged 60 to 75 in good health.

The sample holds a few counts of this clonotype. The chain links TRBV4-1 to TRBJ1-2; 10 nucleotides match TRBD1. Trimming at V came to 4 bases and at J to 8 bases, leaving 10 bases not matched to a gene. Germline V gene sequence: CDR1 MGHRA, CDR2 YSYEKL. The CDR3 consists of 15 residues. CDR3 DNA sequence: TGCGCCAGCAGCCCGAGACAGGGGGCGACGGTAGGCTACACCTTC. Protein sequence: CASSPRQGATVGYTF.

The rearrangement links TRBV7-2 to TRBJ2-7; D gene ambiguous. V was shortened by 5 bases and J by 7 bases, with 21 bases between the two germline ends. The germline V gene encodes CDR1 SGHTA and CDR2 FQGNSA. The CDR3 contains 15 residues. CDR3 DNA: TGTGCCAGCAGCCAGTCAAGGTCAGCAATCAATGAGCAGTACTTC. This encodes CASSQSRSAINEQYF.

This clonotype was observed a few times. The rearrangement uses TRBV12-3 or TRBV12-4 and TRBJ1-2; the D gene is possibly TRBD1 (5 bases). The germline V and J ends were trimmed by 3 bases and 8 bases, with 22 bases remaining between them. This CDR3 region has 16 residues. DNA for the CDR3: TGTGCCAGCAGTTTGTCATCTTGGGGGGGAAAAGAGGGCTACACCTTC. This sequence encodes CASSLSSWGGKEGYTF.

This clonotype occurred a few times. The chain joins TRBV28 to TRBJ2-3; D unclear. This CDR3 comprises 11 residues. Trimming took off 3 bases at V and 7 bases at J, with 5 bases between the two ends. The germline gives CDR1 MDHEN, CDR2 SYDVKM. CDR3 in DNA: TGTGCCAGCAGTTTCCGATATACGCAGTATTTT. As protein: CASSFRYTQYF.

The J gene is TRBJ1-2, the V gene TRBV20-1; 9 bases match TRBD1. Trimming took 6 bases from V and 5 from J; bases not matched to a gene: 10. Germline assignment: CDR1 DFQATT and CDR2 SNEGSKA (reference sequence). The CDR3 has 14 residues. The CDR3 sequence is CSAGGQGPVYGYTF. The CDR3 DNA follows: TGCAGTGCGGGAGGACAGGGGCCAGTGTATGGCTACACCTTC.

The chain carries TRBV7-9 and TRBJ2-5; the D is unclear. The CDR3 runs to 13 residues. Germline CDR1 reads SEHNR; CDR2 reads FQNEAQ (reference sequence). V lost 0 bases and J 7 bases, leaving 9 bases between the germline ends. DNA of the CDR3: TGTGCCAGCAGCTTAGCCGCCTCGGGGACCCAGTACTTC. Encoded protein: CASSLAASGTQYF. Combining the CDR3 with reference TRBV7-9 and TRBJ2-5 gives the whole variable domain DTGVSQNPRHKITKRGQNVTFRCDPISEHNRLYWYRQTLGQGPEFLTYFQNEAQLEKSRLLSDRFSAERPKGSFSTLEIQRTEQGDSAMYLCASSLAASGTQYFGPGTRLLVL.

The J gene is TRBJ1-2, the V gene TRBV29-1; D not certain. V lost 7 bases and J lost 1, with 7 bases in between. The CDR3 is 11 amino acids. The germline V gene has CDR1 SQVTM and CDR2 ANQGSEA. For the CDR3, the DNA is TGCAGCGGCCAGGTTAACTATGGCTACACCTTC. Its protein is CSGQVNYGYTF. The variable domain in full, with the rest retrieved from reference TRBV29-1 and TRBJ1-2, is SAVISQKPSRDICQRGTSLTIQCQVDSQVTMMFWYRQQPGQSLTLIATANQGSEATYESGFVIDKFPISRPNLTFSTLTVSNMSPEDSSIYLCSGQVNYGYTFGSGTRLTVV.

V usage is TRBV20-1 and J usage is TRBJ2-3; 8 nucleotides match TRBD2. Trimming took 0 bases from V and 6 from J; bases not matched to a gene: 2. Germline-derived CDR1 and CDR2 are DFQATT and SNEGSKA (reference sequence). The CDR3 extends over 13 amino acids. The DNA of the CDR3 is TGCAGTGCTAGAGAGCGGGAGGCGGATACGCAGTATTTT. Its protein is CSAREREADTQYF.

The table lists this clonotype with many counts. The genes are TRBV20-1 and TRBJ1-6; a weak D match, TRBD1 (6 bases). This CDR3 spans 13 amino acids. CDR1 DFQATT and CDR2 SNEGSKA come from the germline V gene (reference sequence). Trimming left V 4 bases short and J 10 bases short, with 14 bases between. The chain's CDR3 is CSAIIQGGSPLHF. CDR3 nucleotide sequence: TGCAGTGCTATTATACAGGGCGGATCACCCCTCCACTTT.

The chain is built from TRBV7-2 and TRBJ2-7; a possible D gene is TRBD1 (5 bases). The CDR3 is made up of 15 amino acids. Germline V gene lookup returns CDR1 SGHTA and CDR2 FQGNSA. Trimming removed 5 bases at V and 3 bases at J, with 17 bases between. The CDR3 here is CASSPDSQSLYEQYF. CDR3 nucleotide sequence: TGTGCCAGCAGCCCAGACAGCCAAAGCCTCTACGAGCAGTACTTC.

This chain connects TRBV20-1 to TRBJ2-7, with a weak D call TRBD2 (6 bases). This CDR3 has 14 residues. The V gene's germline CDR1 is DFQATT and CDR2 SNEGSKA (reference sequence). Trimming took 2 bases from V and 2 from J, leaving 13 bases between them. The CDR3 nucleotides are TGCAGTGCTAGACCCGGGACTTCGGCCTACGAGCAGTACTTC. This encodes CSARPGTSAYEQYF.

The chain is built from TRBV5-1 and TRBJ2-5; 7 nucleotides line up with TRBD1. TRBJ2-7 matches the DNA end more closely, so the J call is doubtful. The CDR3 runs 13 residues. Germline CDR1 is SGHRS and CDR2 is YFSETQ. The CDR3 bases are TGCGCCAGCAGCCTAACTTACAGGGGCGAGCAGTACTTC. Protein product: CASSLTYRGEQYF.

The sample holds a few counts of this clonotype. V is TRBV7-9 and J is TRBJ2-7; tentatively, D is TRBD1 (7 bases). Trimming pared 5 bases from V and 0 bases from J, leaving 26 bases between. Germline values: CDR1 SEHNR, CDR2 FQNEAQ (reference sequence). The CDR3 has 19 amino acids. CDR3 nucleotide sequence: TGTGCCAGCAGCCTCTACAGGGGACTGTCTGATCTTCGCTCCTACGAGCAGTACTTC. Its translation is CASSLYRGLSDLRSYEQYF.

This clonotype was observed a few times. This chain links TRBV29-1 with TRBJ2-6; D is unclear. From germline, CDR1 is SQVTM and CDR2 ANQGSEA. Trimming pared 3 bases from V and 3 bases from J, leaving 6 bases between. CDR3 size: 13 residues. The CDR3 region has the DNA TGCAGCGTTGAGGGCGGTGGGGCCAACGTCCTGACTTTC. The encoded protein is CSVEGGGANVLTF.

This clonotype was detected a few times. V is TRBV5-1 and J is TRBJ2-7; D unclear. Germline-derived CDR1 and CDR2 are SGHRS and YFSETQ. The V end was cut by 1 base, the J end by 5 bases, with 7 bases between. The CDR3 runs 12 residues. The CDR3 sequence is CASSLPGDEQYF. The CDR3, as DNA: TGCGCCAGCAGCTTGCCCGGCGACGAGCAGTACTTC. The variable domain in full, completed from reference TRBV5-1 and TRBJ2-7, reads KAGVTQTPRYLIKTRGQQVTLSCSPISGHRSVSWYQQTPGQGLQFLFEYFSETQRNKGNFPGRFSGRQFSNSRSEMNVSTLELGDSALYLCASSLPGDEQYFGPGTRLTVT.

This chain uses TRBV11-2 with TRBJ2-1; D unclear. V lost 5 bases to trimming and J lost 7 bases, with 15 bases between them. The germline gives CDR1 SGHAT, CDR2 FQNNGV. This CDR3 comprises 14 residues. CDR3 loop: CASSPGPWLNEQFF. DNA for the CDR3: TGTGCCAGCAGCCCCGGGCCCTGGCTGAATGAGCAGTTCTTC.

This clonotype occurred a few times. CDR3 amino acids: CAIRIQAAGTYEQYF. CDR3 bases: TGTGCCATCAGGATACAGGCCGCTGGGACCTACGAGCAGTACTTC. The V gene is TRBV10-3, the J gene TRBJ2-7; tentatively, D is TRBD1 (5 bases). Germline CDR1 ENHRY, CDR2 SYGVKD. The V end was cut by 6 bases, the J end by 2 bases, with 17 bases between. The CDR3 totals 15 residues.

This clonotype has a count of ten or more. V usage is TRBV5-1 and J usage is TRBJ2-5, with D possibly matching TRBD2 (5 bases). V lost 4 bases and J 3 bases, leaving 13 bases between the germline ends. CDR1 and CDR2 from the germline V gene are SGHRS and YFSETQ. The CDR3 runs 14 residues. CDR3 sequence (DNA): TGCGCCAGCAGCAGGTTAAGCGGCGAAGAGACCCAGTACTTC. Translation: CASSRLSGEETQYF.

Note on this clonotype: One junction end does not reproduce the germline sequence, and a read error may be involved. The J gene is TRBJ2-7, the V gene TRBV28, with 10 nucleotides matching TRBD2. CDR1 and CDR2 from the germline V gene are MDHEN and SYDVKM. The CDR3 runs 15 residues. CDR3 sequence: CVSSLSEREGHEQYF. The CDR3 DNA follows: TGTGTCAGCAGTTTATCAGAGCGGGAGGGCCACGAGCAGTACTTC.

The chain joins TRBV12-3 or TRBV12-4 to TRBJ2-7; D gene unclear. This CDR3 has 14 residues. The germline V and J ends were trimmed by 3 bases and 4 bases, with 13 bases remaining between them. CDR3 protein: CASSFSGQKYEQYF. The CDR3 DNA follows: TGTGCCAGCAGTTTCAGTGGGCAAAAGTACGAGCAGTACTTC.

The CDR3 DNA follows: TGTGCCAGCAGGCGACAGACGAACACTGAAGCTTTCTTT. Amino acids: CASRRQTNTEAFF. The rearrangement joins TRBV28 to TRBJ1-1, with a weak D call TRBD1 (5 bases). Trimming shortened V by 6 bases and J by 1 base, and 9 bases separated the two germline ends. This CDR3 has 13 amino acids. The germline V gene encodes CDR1 MDHEN and CDR2 SYDVKM.

This chain links TRBV7-2 with TRBJ2-1; 9 bases fit TRBD2. Losses at the gene ends were 2 bases for V and 10 bases for J; bases not matched to a gene: 15. The CDR3 is made up of 17 amino acids. Per germline, CDR1 SGHTA and CDR2 FQGNSA. The CDR3 coding sequence is TGTGCCAGCAGCTTACCGTCTTGGCGGGAGGGCCTAGGGGAGCAGTTCTTC. It codes for CASSLPSWREGLGEQFF. The whole variable domain, filled in from reference TRBV7-2 and TRBJ2-1, reads GAGVSQSPSNKVTEKGKDVELRCDPISGHTALYWYRQSLGQGLEFLIYFQGNSAPDKSGLPSDRFSAERTGGSVSTLTIQRTQQEDSAVYLCASSLPSWREGLGEQFFGPGTRLTVL.

V usage is TRBV5-1 and J usage is TRBJ2-7; 10 bases map to TRBD2. Germline trimming cut 1 base from V and 7 bases from J; bases unmatched to any gene: 11. The CDR3 runs to 16 residues. Germline CDR1 and CDR2: SGHRS and YFSETQ. Written as DNA, the CDR3 is TGCGCCAGCAGCTTGAGGGCTAGCGGGAGAAATAATGAGCAGTACTTC. It is translated as CASSLRASGRNNEQYF. Using reference TRBV5-1 and TRBJ2-7 for the parts outside the CDR3, the full variable domain is KAGVTQTPRYLIKTRGQQVTLSCSPISGHRSVSWYQQTPGQGLQFLFEYFSETQRNKGNFPGRFSGRQFSNSRSEMNVSTLELGDSALYLCASSLRASGRNNEQYFGPGTRLTVT.

This clonotype was detected only a few times. The gene calls are TRBV20-1 and TRBJ2-7; the D gene is possibly TRBD2 (6 bases). CDR3 length: 12 amino acids. In germline, CDR1 is DFQATT, CDR2 SNEGSKA (reference sequence). The CDR3 here is CSSDGSSYEQYF. CDR3 bases: TGCAGCTCGGACGGGAGCTCCTACGAGCAGTACTTC.

In its sample, this clonotype was seen once. The V and J genes are TRBV4-2 and TRBJ1-5; TRBD1 is a possible D gene (5 bases). CDR1 is LGHNA and CDR2 is YNFKEQ in the germline V gene. Trimming took 4 bases from V and 0 from J, leaving 10 bases between them. The CDR3 is 15 amino acids. The CDR3 sequence: CASSPSTASNQPQHF. For the CDR3, the DNA is TGTGCCAGCAGCCCATCGACAGCTAGCAATCAGCCCCAGCATTTT.

This clonotype has a count of ten or more. V and J are TRBV7-2 and TRBJ2-3; no clear D. V was shortened by 6 bases and J by 5 bases, with 6 bases between the two germline ends. CDR1 is SGHTA and CDR2 is FQGNSA in the germline V gene. This CDR3 region has 11 residues. The CDR3 DNA reads TGTGCCAGCAGTTTTGGAGATACGCAGTATTTT. This gives the protein CASSFGDTQYF.

This clonotype was detected many times. The rearrangement uses TRBV7-2 and TRBJ2-7, with no clear D. This CDR3 has 11 residues. V was cut by 2 bases and J by 6 bases, with 5 bases left in between. Per the germline V gene, CDR1 is SGHTA and CDR2 is FQGNSA. The CDR3 loop reads CASSLSGEQYF. CDR3 sequence (DNA): TGTGCCAGCAGCTTATCCGGCGAGCAGTACTTC.

The J gene is TRBJ2-2, the V gene TRBV13; 8 bases are a match to TRBD2. The V gene end was trimmed by 1 base and the J gene end by 1 base; junction bases not matched to a gene: 2. The CDR3 runs to 16 residues. The germline gives CDR1 PRHDT, CDR2 FYEKMQ (reference sequence). The CDR3 coding sequence is TGTGCCAGCAGCTTAGAAACTAGCGGGAACACCGGGGAGCTGTTTTTT. It codes for CASSLETSGNTGELFF.

The V and J genes are TRBV29-1 and TRBJ2-3; 7 nucleotides align to TRBD1. Trimming took 8 bases from V and 0 from J; bases not matched to a gene: 8. Germline loops: CDR1 SQVTM, CDR2 ANQGSEA. The CDR3 sequence is 14 residues long. The chain's CDR3 is CSLRTGISTDTQYF. CDR3 DNA: TGCAGCTTAAGGACAGGAATTAGCACAGATACGCAGTATTTT.